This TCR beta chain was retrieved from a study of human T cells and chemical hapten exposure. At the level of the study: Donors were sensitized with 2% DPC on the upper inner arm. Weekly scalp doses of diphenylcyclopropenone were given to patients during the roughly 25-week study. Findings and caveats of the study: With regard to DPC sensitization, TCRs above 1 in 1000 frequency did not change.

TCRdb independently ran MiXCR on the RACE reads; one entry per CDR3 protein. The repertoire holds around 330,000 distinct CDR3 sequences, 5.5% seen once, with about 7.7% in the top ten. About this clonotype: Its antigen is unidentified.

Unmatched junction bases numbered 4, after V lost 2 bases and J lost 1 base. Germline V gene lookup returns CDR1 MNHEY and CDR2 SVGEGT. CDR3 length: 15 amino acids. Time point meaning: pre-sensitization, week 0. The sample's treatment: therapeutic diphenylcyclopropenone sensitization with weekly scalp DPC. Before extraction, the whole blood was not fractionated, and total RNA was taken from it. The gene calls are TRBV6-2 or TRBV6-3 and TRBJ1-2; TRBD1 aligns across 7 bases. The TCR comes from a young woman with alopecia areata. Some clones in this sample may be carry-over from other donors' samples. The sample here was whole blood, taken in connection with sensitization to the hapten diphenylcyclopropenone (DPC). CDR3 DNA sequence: TGTGCCAGCAGTTACCACAGGGGAGGTAACTATGGCTACACCTTC. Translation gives CASSYHRGGNYGYTF.